The T cell receptor (beta chain) under discussion was sequenced for a study of blood T cell repertoires in COVID-19. About the study: Material from acute and convalescent COVID-19 was sourced from the United States, Italy and Spain. The cDNA or gDNA used as material had been derived from T cells, B-cell-depleted T cells, or PBMCs.

CDR3 length equals 17 residues. CDR1 is MNHEY and CDR2 is SMNVEV in the germline V gene (reference sequence). The V and J ends lost 6 bases and 0 bases respectively, with 17 bases between them. How the authors handled the data: Reference gene primers were amplified, and this amplification served to estimate nucleated cell counts. TCRdb's table, derived via immunoSEQ multiplex PCR, lists solely in-frame clones and lacks some. V, J and clone size were drawn from that table, and D and trimming were deduced from the DNA. Here the sample spans about 190,000 clones, about 80% being singletons. This TCR was sampled from a man aged 30 to 39 with active or convalescent COVID-19. The sequenced material came from peripheral blood. The rearrangement links TRBV27 to TRBJ1-4, with D perhaps TRBD1 (5 bases). CDR3 DNA sequence: TGTGCCAGCAGGGGGGGGATCGGAAACCCAACTAATGAAAAACTGTTTTTT. Amino acid sequence: CASRGGIGNPTNEKLFF.